This TCR beta chain was observed in a study of shared clonotypes between healthy human individuals. Findings of the study overall: Genetic and exposure-history diversity was limited by the small donor number. Apart from blood, nothing was sampled; tissue repertoires likely differ.

This clone showed up just once. Its antigen is currently unknown. The V end lost 1 base, the J end lost 5 bases, and 5 bases lay between the germline ends. This CDR3 has 13 residues. CDR1 is SGHTA and CDR2 is FQGNSA in the germline V gene. There were no recent acute infections or vaccinations among the donors, who were healthy HIV-negative adults. In the original workflow: ImmunoSEQ sequences covered only the junction and lacked quality scores; filtering therefore differed. Method: immunoSEQ multiplex PCR; TCRdb's copy keeps in-frame clones and lacks some. V, J and clone size reflect that table, while D and trimming were determined from the DNA. The sample holds 550,000 to 600,000 clones, around 76% seen once.

This TCR came from a woman aged 40 to 50 in good health. Some clones in this sample may be carry-over from other donors' samples. V gene TRBV7-2 combines with J gene TRBJ1-4; D remains unclear. The sample comprised PBMCs. This chain's CDR3 is CASSLGANEKLFF. The CDR3 coding sequence is TGTGCCAGCAGCTTAGGAGCGAATGAAAAACTGTTTTTT. The entire variable domain, with the rest obtained from reference TRBV7-2 and TRBJ1-4, is as follows: GAGVSQSPSNKVTEKGKDVELRCDPISGHTALYWYRQSLGQGLEFLIYFQGNSAPDKSGLPSDRFSAERTGGSVSTLTIQRTQQEDSAVYLCASSLGANEKLFFGSGTQLSVL.